The source of this TCR beta chain is a study of OX40 agonist ivuxolimab in advanced cancers. Turning to the study itself: Ivuxolimab, which patients received intravenously every 2 weeks, was dosed at 0.01 to 10 mg/kg. Allowance was made for prior anti-PD-1, anti-PD-L1 or anti-CTLA-4 therapy, and about 37% had some. Broader study findings: On average, CD8+ T cells had more expanded clones than CD4+.

The V gene lost 0 bases and the J gene lost 7 bases, with 13 bases spanning the gap. The V gene's germline CDR1 is SGHVS and CDR2 FQNEAQ. The CDR3 spans 15 residues. This clone is a singleton in its sample. Its target is unknown. TCRdb's copy holds only in-frame clones and misses some; the assay was immunoSEQ multiplex PCR. Here the sample spans 50,000 to 85,000 clones, 83% being singletons. Sequences were derived from CD4+ or CD8+ T cells sorted from blood, sampled in a trial of the OX40 agonist ivuxolimab. The chain couples TRBV7-8 to TRBJ1-5, with D possibly TRBD1 on 6 matching bases. This TCR was recovered from an adult with an advanced solid tumor such as melanoma, head and neck, liver or kidney cancer. The CDR3 coding sequence is TGTGCCAGCAGCTTAGCACAGGGAGAGGACCAGCCCCAGCATTTT. Its protein is CASSLAQGEDQPQHF.